These 7 T cell receptor beta chains were all obtained from the same sample, sequenced in a study of blood T cell repertoires in COVID-19. Profiling relied on immunoSEQ multiplex PCR, and the TCRdb table lists in-frame clones only, not all of them. This table holds around 450,000 clones, roughly 87% found once. Sequences were obtained from PBMCs or T cells enriched from blood (not recorded which). Receptors were obtained from a woman between 18 and 29 years old with acute COVID-19.

The V call is TRBV7-2, the J call TRBJ2-1, with 9 bases lining up with TRBD2. CDR3 length: 19 amino acids. After removal of 1 base from V and 7 bases from J, the junction contained 17 bases not matched to a gene. Germline V gene data show CDR1 as SGHTA and CDR2 as FQGNSA. DNA of the CDR3: TGTGCCAGCAGCTTAGGCGGGGGCCGACTAGCGGTCAAGGGTAATGAGCAGTTCTTC. Translated, it gives CASSLGGGRLAVKGNEQFF. Complete variable domain (other parts from reference TRBV7-2 and TRBJ2-1): GAGVSQSPSNKVTEKGKDVELRCDPISGHTALYWYRQSLGQGLEFLIYFQGNSAPDKSGLPSDRFSAERTGGSVSTLTIQRTQQEDSAVYLCASSLGGGRLAVKGNEQFFGPGTRLTVL.

Comments on this clone: This specimen includes other DNA sequences encoding the same CDR3. The rearrangement joins TRBV28 to TRBJ2-7; D might be TRBD2 (5 bases). Trimming stripped 3 bases from V and 7 bases from J, with 10 bases between. Germline CDR1 is MDHEN and CDR2 is SYDVKM. The CDR3 sequence is 12 residues long. The CDR3 protein is CASSFSGNEQYF. The CDR3 DNA is TGTGCCAGCAGTTTTTCCGGGAATGAGCAGTACTTC.

The rearrangement links TRBV7-9 to TRBJ1-3, with 7 bases fitting TRBD1. Unmatched junction bases numbered 4, after V lost 5 bases and J lost 0 bases. This CDR3 is built from 15 residues. The germline V gene encodes CDR1 SEHNR and CDR2 FQNEAQ (reference sequence). The CDR3 reads CASSPQGSSGNTIYF. CDR3 coding DNA: TGTGCCAGCAGCCCACAGGGGAGCTCTGGAAACACCATATATTTT.

The V and J genes are TRBV6-5 and TRBJ2-3; D may be TRBD2 (6 bases). Germline-derived CDR1 and CDR2 are MNHEY and SVGAGI. The CDR3 sequence is 14 residues long. The V end lost 0 bases, the J end lost 7 bases, and 11 bases lay between the germline ends. The CDR3 nucleotides read TGTGCCAGCAGTTACTCTGACGGCGGGAATACGCAGTATTTT. It yields the protein CASSYSDGGNTQYF.

The chain joins TRBV2 to TRBJ2-7, with 10 bases matching TRBD2. From germline, CDR1 is SNHLY and CDR2 FYNNEI. J gave up 3 bases and V 11 bases, and 10 bases lay outside the gene matches. The CDR3 consists of 14 residues. CDR3 in DNA: TGTGCCCTCGCGGGGCTAGCGGGGGACTACGAGCAGTACTTC. This translates into CALAGLAGDYEQYF.

The genes are TRBV18 and TRBJ2-3; a possible D gene is TRBD1 (5 bases). Per germline, CDR1 KGHSH and CDR2 LQKENI. The V end lost 4 bases, the J end lost 0 bases, and 8 bases lay between the germline ends. This CDR3 is 14 amino acids long. This chain's CDR3 is CASSRGFSTDTQYF. The DNA for the CDR3 is TGTGCCAGCTCACGGGGCTTTAGCACAGATACGCAGTATTTT.

The rearrangement uses TRBV6-5 and TRBJ2-1; tentative D call: TRBD1 (6 bases). Trimming pared 9 bases from V and 4 bases from J, leaving 19 bases between. The CDR3 has 15 amino acids. Looked up from germline, CDR1 is MNHEY and CDR2 is SVGAGI. CDR3 amino acids: CASQISDSRYNEQFF. The CDR3 bases are TGTGCCAGTCAGATCTCGGACAGTCGGTACAATGAGCAGTTCTTC.